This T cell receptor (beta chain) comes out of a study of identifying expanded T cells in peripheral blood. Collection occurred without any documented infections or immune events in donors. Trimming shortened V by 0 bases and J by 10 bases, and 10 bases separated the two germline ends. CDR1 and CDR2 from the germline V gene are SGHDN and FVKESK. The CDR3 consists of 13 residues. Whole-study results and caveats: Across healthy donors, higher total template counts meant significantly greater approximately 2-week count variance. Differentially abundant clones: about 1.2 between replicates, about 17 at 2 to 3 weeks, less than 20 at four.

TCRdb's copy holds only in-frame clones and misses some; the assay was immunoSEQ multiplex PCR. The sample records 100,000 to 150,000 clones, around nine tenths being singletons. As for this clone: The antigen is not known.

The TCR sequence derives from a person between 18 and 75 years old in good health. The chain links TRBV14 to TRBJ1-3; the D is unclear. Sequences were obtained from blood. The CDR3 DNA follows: TGTGCCAGCAGCCAAGATCCCCCGGTAACCATATATTTT. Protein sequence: CASSQDPPVTIYF.